This TCR beta chain came from a study of CD8+ T cells in alopecia areata. General study findings and limits: Patients shared TCRs less clearly than mice did, possibly for HLA-related reasons. Resident alphabeta T-cell populations of normal skin are likewise subject to sequencing in scalp samples. Higher clonality than in normal scalp was seen in lesional scalp, especially alopecia totalis/universalis. On tofacitinib, scalp clonality and expanded CD8+ clones among top 100 fell significantly.

Extracted from the samples, RNA was reverse transcribed into cDNA to serve as the sequencing template. Here immunoSEQ multiplex PCR was the method, and the copy in TCRdb shows in-frame clones only, minus some. The sample lists 170,000 or so clones, roughly 61% occurring once. Treatment denoted: oral pan-JAK inhibitor, 5-10 mg twice daily. To note about this clone: The antigen is undetermined.

The sample here was CD8+ T cells sorted from blood, taken at week 24, from a patient treated with tofacitinib. This TCR was recovered from a human donor with alopecia areata.

CDR3 residues: CASSQKVGTGYEQYF. CDR3 nucleotides: TGCGCCAGCAGCCAAAAAGTGGGGACAGGCTACGAGCAGTACTTC. The chain couples TRBV4-1 to TRBJ2-7; TRBD1 aligns across 8 bases. This CDR3 spans 15 amino acids. Germline CDR1 is MGHRA and CDR2 is YSYEKL. Germline trimming cut 2 bases from V and 3 bases from J; bases unmatched to any gene: 6.